Presented here are 10 T cell receptor beta chains from one specimen sequenced in a study of CD8 T cells in ankylosing spondylitis (dated by TCRdb to between 2016 and 2019). Broader findings and caveats from the paper: A TCR beta motif made up of several highly homologous amino acid variants appeared to be characteristic of blood from ankylosing spondylitis patients.

Library generation was performed with 5' RACE. The sample was run on an Illumina HiSeq 2500. TCRdb reprocessed the public reads (quality trimming at Q25 with fastp, clone calling with MiXCR) and kept in-frame beta chains. Rows are combined by CDR3 protein, so each entry shows the most common genes and DNA. Across this sample there are around 490,000 distinct CDR3 sequences, with about 5.7% seen only once. The ten largest clonotypes hold around 3.6% of the sample. No antigens are known for them. Input material: blood, either unsorted or a sorted T cell fraction (not recorded which). These receptors were taken from a male donor with ankylosing spondylitis.

This clonotype was counted at least ten times. The chain has TRBV20-1 and TRBJ2-5; 10 positions agree with TRBD2. CDR1 DFQATT and CDR2 SNEGSKA come from the germline V gene (reference sequence). V shed 6 bases and J 6 bases; nucleotides not matched to a gene: 16. The CDR3 has 16 residues. The chain's CDR3 is CSAVIAGGYQMKTQYF. The CDR3 DNA sequence: TGCAGTGCAGTGATAGCGGGAGGCTACCAAATGAAGACCCAGTACTTC.

This clonotype has a handful of counts. The rearrangement joins TRBV6-2 or TRBV6-3 to TRBJ2-7, with TRBD2 identical over 13 bases. Losses at the gene ends were 2 bases for V and 7 bases for J; bases not matched to a gene: 8. The CDR3 covers 16 residues. Per germline, CDR1 MNHEY and CDR2 SVGEGT. CDR3 amino acids: CASSYPPGLAGREQYF. The CDR3 DNA sequence: TGTGCCAGCAGTTACCCACCGGGACTAGCGGGAAGGGAGCAGTACTTC.

At least ten counts were recorded for this clonotype. The chain combines TRBV5-1 with TRBJ2-7; 7 positions agree with TRBD1. Trimming cost V 3 bases and J 2 bases; bases outside gene matches: 2. The germline CDR1 and CDR2 sequences are SGHRS and YFSETQ. CDR3 length equals 13 residues. The CDR3 nucleotides are TGCGCCAGCAGCTGGGGACAGACCTACGAGCAGTACTTC. Protein: CASSWGQTYEQYF.

Ten or more counts support this clonotype. The chain carries TRBV5-1 and TRBJ1-1; TRBD1 aligns across 7 bases. Germline CDR1 and CDR2: SGHRS and YFSETQ. CDR3 length: 16 residues. The V and J ends lost 2 bases and 4 bases, in that order; junction bases with no gene match: 11. The DNA for the CDR3 is TGCGCCAGCAGCTTACAGGGGCCAGGGCAGATCACTGAAGCTTTCTTT. Translating it yields CASSLQGPGQITEAFF.

The sample holds many counts of this clonotype. The V gene is TRBV7-9, the J gene TRBJ1-1, with unresolved D. Germline assignment: CDR1 SEHNR and CDR2 FQNEAQ (reference sequence). The V end was cut by 5 bases, the J end by 0 bases, with 7 bases between. The CDR3 spans 13 residues. The CDR3 is CASSKTLNTEAFF. DNA for the CDR3: TGTGCCAGCAGCAAAACACTGAACACTGAAGCTTTCTTT.

This clonotype was counted many times. The CDR3 spells CASSLEAVSSYEQYF. The CDR3 region has the DNA TGCGCCAGCAGCTTGGAGGCAGTATCAAGCTACGAGCAGTACTTC. The chain employs TRBV5-1 and TRBJ2-7, with D hard to call. V dropped 0 bases and J dropped 3 bases, with 13 bases sitting between them. The length of the CDR3 is 15 residues. CDR1 SGHRS and CDR2 YFSETQ come from the germline V gene.

This clonotype was observed at least ten times. V is TRBV5-1 and J is TRBJ1-6, with 7 bases identical to TRBD1. The junction had 0 bases not matched to a gene; V was cut back by 3 bases and J by 0 bases. This CDR3 is 15 amino acids long. From germline, CDR1 is SGHRS and CDR2 YFSETQ. CDR3 coding DNA: TGCGCCAGCAGCTGGGACAGCTCCTATAATTCACCCCTCCACTTT. Its translation is CASSWDSSYNSPLHF.

The table lists this clonotype with many counts. The chain combines TRBV6-5 with TRBJ1-1; D is ambiguous. The CDR3 totals 12 residues. Looked up from germline, CDR1 is MNHEY and CDR2 is SVGAGI. V gave up 8 bases and J gave up 3 bases, with 10 bases separating them. The CDR3, as DNA: TGTGCCAGCCTGCGGGAGGACACTGAAGCTTTCTTT. Translating it yields CASLREDTEAFF.

The V and J genes are TRBV7-8 and TRBJ2-2; D is possibly TRBD1 (5 bases). The CDR3 has 17 residues. V gave up 4 bases and J gave up 0 bases, with 15 bases separating them. Germline values: CDR1 SGHVS, CDR2 FQNEAQ. CDR3: CASSSQQMGPNTGELFF. CDR3 coding DNA: TGTGCCAGCAGCTCGCAACAGATGGGGCCGAACACCGGGGAGCTGTTTTTT.

This clonotype was counted ten times or more. The rearrangement uses TRBV15 and TRBJ1-1; D ambiguous. This CDR3 is built from 13 residues. V was shortened by 5 bases and J by 4 bases, with 11 bases between the two germline ends. CDR1 and CDR2 from the germline V gene are LNHNV and YYDKDF (reference sequence). The CDR3 sequence is CATSRRAGTEAFF. DNA of the CDR3: TGTGCCACCAGCCGACGGGCGGGCACTGAAGCTTTCTTT.